This T cell receptor beta chain appears in the sequencing data of a study of Ad26.COV2.S vaccination and SARS-CoV-2 variants. For the study at large: Enrollment placed the donor in the COV1001 Ad26.COV2.S trial arm.

The study's findings and limits: Analyses of TCR breadth and depth may have underestimated total T cell responses. The authors reported substantial breadth in spike-specific CD8+ and CD4+ T cell responses after vaccination.

Regarding this clone: Antigen specificity is unknown.

Germline CDR1 is LGHNA and CDR2 is YNFKEQ. CDR3 size: 15 residues. The V and J ends lost 0 bases and 1 base respectively, with 9 bases between them. Treatment reported: about 20 received Ad26.COV2.S at low or high dose, single or two shots; roughly 5 received placebo; per-sample allocation not given. Samples were taken on day 63 after the first vaccine or placebo injection. This adult donor, from Boston, was 18-55 years old. Clones were read by immunoSEQ multiplex PCR, and TCRdb kept only the in-frame ones, dropping some. The data contain some 370,000 clones, about four fifths of them singletons. The chain recombines TRBV4-2 with TRBJ1-2; no clear D. The TCR originated in a person between 18 and 65 years old who received the Ad26.COV2.S COVID-19 vaccine or a placebo. The material sequenced was peripheral blood, taken in a trial of Ad26.COV2.S vaccine versus placebo. CDR3 in amino acids: CASSQEYAVNYGYTF. CDR3 coding DNA: TGTGCCAGCAGCCAAGAGTATGCAGTTAACTATGGCTACACCTTC.